This entry lists 2 T cell receptor beta chains sequenced from one sample in a study of blood T cell repertoires in COVID-19. Measured with immunoSEQ multiplex PCR; TCRdb has only the in-frame clones, and not every one. The sample has over 95,000 clones; more than 80% are singletons. The sample was peripheral blood. The source of these receptors is a woman in her fifties or sixties with COVID-19, enrolled during active disease.

The chain uses TRBV25-1 and TRBJ2-1, with a possible D match to TRBD1 (5 bases). Trimming took 5 bases from V and 8 from J, leaving 10 bases between them. Per germline, CDR1 MGHDK and CDR2 SYGVNS. The CDR3 runs 12 residues. CDR3 loop: CASSPQGHEQFF. The CDR3 nucleotides read TGTGCCAGCAGTCCGCAGGGCCATGAGCAGTTCTTC.

The rearrangement uses TRBV4-3 and TRBJ2-1, with TRBD2 matching 9 bases. CDR3 length: 21 amino acids. V gave up 0 bases and J gave up 0 bases; unmatched junction bases: 15. Germline assignment: CDR1 LGHNA and CDR2 YSLEER. The CDR3 DNA is TGCGCCAGCAGCCAAGATCGGTCTAGCGGGGCCCTTCTTAGCTCCTACAATGAGCAGTTCTTC. Its protein product is CASSQDRSSGALLSSYNEQFF.